A selection of T cell receptor beta chains follows, all from one sample in a study of T cells in Graves' hyperthyroidism and ophthalmopathy. TCRdb itself ran the multiplex PCR reads through MiXCR, one entry per CDR3 protein. Here the sample spans 540,000 or so distinct CDR3 sequences, approximately 14% being singletons. Sequencing was done on a sample of blood. These receptors all stem from a woman in her 30s with Graves' hyperthyroidism. CDR3s include the opening cysteine and the closing phenylalanine or tryptophan. The order of the fields is J gene, V gene, D gene, clone size, CDR3 protein, CDR3 DNA. A D gene is named only where the DNA matches it firmly. Size tells how often a clone was seen (once, few, many) or the class of an expanded clone, and some rows leave it out.

>TRBJ1-1|TRBV9|TRBD1|.
CASSVGQGVSTEAFF
TGTGCCAGCAGCGTCGGACAGGGGGTAAGCACTGAAGCTTTCTTT
>TRBJ2-7|TRBV7-3|TRBD2|many
CASSNWGGSGREQYF
TGTGCCAGCAGCAATTGGGGGGGTAGCGGGAGAGAGCAGTACTTC
>TRBJ2-1|TRBV3-1|TRBD2|few
CASSPSHTSGSVYNEQFF
TGTGCCAGCAGCCCCTCCCACACTAGCGGGAGTGTTTACAATGAGCAGTTCTTC
>TRBJ2-1|TRBV30|TRBD2|many
CAWSVGLTYNEQFF
TGTGCCTGGAGTGTGGGACTAACATACAATGAGCAGTTCTTC
>TRBJ1-5|TRBV6-1|.|.
CASMGGRGGNQPQHF
TGTGCCAGCATGGGGGGCAGGGGAGGCAATCAGCCCCAGCATTTT
>TRBJ1-3|TRBV12-5|.|.
CASGLREGNTIYF
TGTGCTAGTGGTTTGAGGGAAGGAAACACCATATATTTT
>TRBJ2-1|TRBV20-1|TRBD2|many
CSAPPLAGGSNEQFF
TGCAGTGCACCCCCGCTAGCGGGAGGAAGCAATGAGCAGTTCTTC
>TRBJ2-3|TRBV19|TRBD2|many
CASRGTSGRFTDTQYF
TGTGCCAGTCGGGGGACTAGCGGGAGGTTCACAGATACGCAGTATTTT
>TRBJ1-1|TRBV24-1|TRBD1|many
CATSEGTGVTEAFF
TGTGCCACCAGTGAGGGGACAGGGGTTACTGAAGCTTTCTTT
>TRBJ2-2|TRBV28|TRBD2|.
CASSSGGSYTGELFF
TGTGCCAGCAGCTCTGGCGGGAGTTACACCGGGGAGCTGTTTTTT
>TRBJ1-6|TRBV6-1|.|few
CASSEGASFSPLHF
TGTGCCAGCAGTGAAGGGGCGTCCTTTTCACCCCTCCACTTT
>TRBJ1-4|TRBV7-9|.|few
CASSLVGAIATNEKLFF
TGTGCCAGCAGCTTAGTTGGCGCCATTGCAACTAATGAAAAACTGTTTTTT
>TRBJ2-7|TRBV12-3/TRBV12-4|TRBD2|many
CASSPPGGLALSYEQYF
TGTGCCAGCAGTCCCCCTGGAGGACTAGCGCTCTCCTACGAGCAGTACTTC
>TRBJ2-5|TRBV15|.|many
CATSRPSETQYF
TGTGCCACCAGCAGGCCCTCAGAGACCCAGTACTTC
>TRBJ2-1|TRBV6-6|TRBD2|many
CASSYSSLAGGPSGEQFF
TGTGCCAGCAGTTACTCCTCCTTAGCGGGAGGGCCTAGTGGGGAGCAGTTCTTC
>TRBJ2-1|TRBV7-2|TRBD2|few
CASSLAASGRQGSYNEQFF
TGTGCCAGCAGCTTAGCCGCTAGCGGGAGACAGGGGTCTTACAATGAGCAGTTCTTC
>TRBJ2-3|TRBV30|.|many
CAWSPATDTQYF
TGTGCCTGGAGTCCGGCCACAGATACGCAGTATTTT
>TRBJ2-3|TRBV20-1|TRBD2|many
CSAPEAGPTDTQYF
TGCAGTGCCCCAGAAGCGGGGCCCACAGATACGCAGTATTTT
>TRBJ2-1|TRBV20-1|TRBD2|.
CSASPGGPPVSYNEQFF
TGCAGTGCTAGTCCGGGAGGGCCTCCCGTTTCCTACAATGAGCAGTTCTTC
>TRBJ2-7|TRBV7-2|TRBD2|.
CASSLAPSGTYEQYF
TGTGCCAGCAGCTTAGCGCCTAGCGGTACCTACGAGCAGTACTTC
>TRBJ2-7|TRBV6-5|.|many
CASSYGPYAGPPYEQYF
TGTGCCAGCAGTTATGGCCCCTACGCCGGTCCCCCCTACGAGCAGTACTTC
>TRBJ1-1|TRBV6-5|.|many
CASSYPTGRAVVAFF
TGTGCCAGCAGTTACCCCACAGGGAGGGCGGTGGTAGCTTTCTTT
>TRBJ2-3|TRBV10-3|TRBD2|few
CAITAGTSGIDTQYF
TGTGCCATCACGGCGGGGACTAGCGGGATAGATACGCAGTATTTT
>TRBJ2-7|TRBV27|TRBD2|many
CASRDRLAVPYEQYF
TGTGCCAGCAGGGACCGACTAGCGGTACCCTACGAGCAGTACTTC
>TRBJ2-2|TRBV5-1|.|few
CASSGAASDTGELFF
TGCGCCAGCAGCGGAGCGGCTAGCGACACCGGGGAGCTGTTTTTT
>TRBJ2-3|TRBV20-1|.|.
CSALNRAYSTDMQYF
TGCAGTGCCCTCAATAGAGCGTATAGCACAGATATGCAGTATTTT
>TRBJ2-7|TRBV4-1|TRBD2|.
CASSHELAGTTYEQYF
TGCGCCAGCAGCCATGAACTAGCGGGTACTACCTACGAGCAGTACTTC
>TRBJ2-3|TRBV27|.|many
CASSSGILSDTQYF
TGTGCCAGCAGTTCCGGGATCCTCTCAGATACGCAGTATTTT
>TRBJ1-1|TRBV29-1|.|.
CSVEAGGTEAFF
TGCAGCGTTGAGGCAGGAGGTACTGAAGCTTTCTTT
>TRBJ1-1|TRBV5-1|TRBD1|many
CASSQDRGNTEAFF
TGCGCCAGCAGCCAGGACAGGGGGAACACTGAAGCTTTCTTT
>TRBJ1-6|TRBV3-1|.|many
CASGSGKGNSPLHF
TGTGCCAGCGGTTCCGGAAAGGGCAATTCACCCCTCCACTTT
>TRBJ1-5|TRBV10-3|TRBD1|few
CAISDQGVYSNQPQHF
TGTGCCATCAGTGATCAGGGGGTTTATAGCAATCAGCCCCAGCATTTT
>TRBJ1-4|TRBV7-2|.|.
CASSLLGSNEKLFF
TGTGCCAGCAGCCTCTTAGGGAGTAATGAAAAACTGTTTTTT
>TRBJ2-7|TRBV2|TRBD2|few
CAGTSGRIYEQYF
TGTGCCGGAACTAGCGGGAGAATCTACGAGCAGTACTTC
>TRBJ2-7|TRBV27|TRBD2|few
CASSLSFLAEQYF
TGTGCCAGCAGTTTATCGTTCCTAGCGGAACAGTACTTC
>TRBJ2-7|TRBV13|TRBD2|.
CASSQAGTSIFSEQYF
TGTGCCAGCAGCCAAGCCGGGACTAGCATCTTCTCCGAGCAGTACTTC
>TRBJ2-3|TRBV27|.|once
CASSGLADWFSSTDTQYF
TGTGCCAGCTCGGGCTTGGCCGATTGGTTCTCTAGCACAGATACGCAGTATTTT
>TRBJ1-1|TRBV19|.|.
CASTLGQTNTEAFF
TGTGCCAGTACTCTGGGGCAGACGAACACTGAAGCTTTCTTT
>TRBJ2-3|TRBV7-6|TRBD2|many
CASSPGGREEADTQYF
TGTGCCAGCAGCCCTGGGGGGCGGGAGGAGGCAGATACGCAGTATTTT
>TRBJ1-1|TRBV20-1|.|many
CSASVGTMNTEAFF
TGCAGTGCTAGTGTAGGGACAATGAACACTGAAGCTTTCTTT
>TRBJ2-2|TRBV3-1|.|many
CASSQAGAGTGELFF
TGTGCCAGCAGCCAAGCAGGGGCGGGCACCGGGGAGCTGTTTTTT
>TRBJ1-1|TRBV27|.|few
CASSLGTGIEAFF
TGTGCCAGCAGTTTAGGTACAGGGATTGAAGCTTTCTTT
>TRBJ2-7|TRBV12-3/TRBV12-4|TRBD1|many
CASSFTLTGVKGEQYF
TGTGCCAGCAGTTTTACTCTGACAGGGGTAAAGGGCGAGCAGTACTTC
>TRBJ1-2|TRBV30|.|many
CARDGYTF
TGTGCCCGTGATGGCTACACCTTC
>TRBJ2-3|TRBV11-2|TRBD1|many
CASSLVGPDRDLTDTQYF
TGTGCCAGCAGCTTAGTTGGCCCAGACAGGGACCTTACAGATACGCAGTATTTT
>TRBJ1-6|TRBV28|.|many
CASSLLVAEINSPLHF
TGTGCCAGCAGTTTATTAGTCGCCGAGATAAATTCACCCCTCCACTTT